This T cell receptor (beta chain) was documented in a study of regulatory T cells in long-lasting Graves disease. Germline V gene lookup returns CDR1 KGHDR and CDR2 SFDVKD. V shed 4 bases and J 2 bases; nucleotides not matched to a gene: 6. This CDR3 is built from 16 residues. This clonotype has more than one count but fewer than ten. Relying on iRepertoire HTBI primers and Arm-PCR of CDR3 regions, the team built TCR beta libraries. Original analysis: The samples yielded 55 to 75 TRBV and some 15 TRBJ segments. TCRdb used MiXCR to reprocess the multiplex PCR reads, holding one entry per CDR3 protein. The V and J calls shown here were made by TCRdb, not taken from the authors' results. The data contain some 370,000 distinct CDR3 sequences, about a fifth of them seen just once; the ten biggest clones take up less than 25%. Time point specified: persistent/refractory GD, antithyroid drugs over 5 years with positive TRAb. TCR sequences were obtained from RNA taken from PBMCs. Graves' disease diagnosis used American Thyroid Association guidelines. Recruitment took place at an endocrinology department in Xi'an, China.

The chain is built from TRBV24-1 and TRBJ2-2; 7 bases are a match to TRBD1. The clonotype was recovered from a female donor with Graves disease. The material sequenced was peripheral blood mononuclear cells (PBMCs), taken when the disease was refractory, from a patient treated with antithyroid drugs. Here the CDR3 reads CATSDLGTANTGELFF. As DNA, the CDR3 is TGTGCCACCAGTGACCTAGGGACAGCTAACACCGGGGAGCTGTTTTTT.